This TCR beta chain was captured by sequencing in a study of CD8 T cells in Susac syndrome. This CDR3 contains 12 residues. Germline V gene sequence: CDR1 PRHDT, CDR2 FYEKMQ (reference sequence). V gave up 5 bases and J gave up 5 bases, with 10 bases separating them. Random hexamers primed reverse transcription of about 0.5 to 1 ug RNA. TCRdb ran MiXCR on the immunoSEQ multiplex PCR reads and lists one entry per CDR3 protein. The data contain about 60,000 distinct CDR3 sequences, more than 90% of them singletons. The chain combines TRBV13 with TRBJ2-7; D uncertain. Sequencing was done on a sample of CD8+ T cells from PBMCs. This clonotype was obtained from a human donor in good health. The CDR3 DNA reads as TGTGCCAGCAGCCCTACGTCTAACGAGCAGTACTTC. This encodes CASSPTSNEQYF. The full variable domain, in which reference TRBV13 and TRBJ2-7 provide the parts outside the CDR3, is AAGVIQSPRHLIKEKRETATLKCYPIPRHDTVYWYQQGPGQDPQFLISFYEKMQSDKGSIPDRFSAQQFSDYHSELNMSSLELGDSALYFCASSPTSNEQYFGPGTRLTVT.